These 27 T cell receptor beta chains were all obtained from the same sample, sequenced in a study of shared clonotypes between healthy human individuals. This table comes from immunoSEQ multiplex PCR, and its TCRdb copy is limited to in-frame clones, with some not included. The sample lists around 2.5 million clones; roughly 93% were seen once. The source material was naive CD4+ T cells from PBMCs. The subset here: CD45RA+ positively selected. All receptors derive from a man aged 18 to 30 in good health. Some clones in this sample may be carry-over from other donors' samples.

The chain joins TRBV27 to TRBJ2-5, with D maybe TRBD2 (6 bases). The CDR3 extends over 16 amino acids. V was clipped by 0 bases and J by 4 bases, with 15 bases between them. The germline CDR1 and CDR2 sequences are MNHEY and SMNVEV (reference sequence). Written as DNA, the CDR3 is TGTGCCAGCAGTTTATCGGGCGGGGCTGGTGGAGAGACCCAGTACTTC. This codes for CASSLSGGAGGETQYF.

V usage is TRBV11-1 and J usage is TRBJ2-7, with D possibly being TRBD1 (5 bases). CDR1 SGHAT and CDR2 FQDESV come from the germline V gene (reference sequence). The CDR3 is 15 amino acids. Trimming cost V 5 bases and J 3 bases, with 17 bases left between them. CDR3 sequence (DNA): TGTGCCAGCAGCCCTAGACAGTCCTTGGGCTACGAGCAGTACTTC. This translates into CASSPRQSLGYEQYF.

V gene TRBV6-5 combines with J gene TRBJ2-3; D perhaps matches TRBD2 (5 bases). V dropped 5 bases and J dropped 0 bases, with 12 bases sitting between them. The CDR3 sequence is 15 residues long. CDR1 is MNHEY and CDR2 is SVGAGI in the germline V gene. CDR3: CASSKDFPSTDTQYF. Here the CDR3 DNA reads TGTGCCAGCAGTAAGGACTTCCCTAGCACAGATACGCAGTATTTT.

The chain employs TRBV27 and TRBJ2-2; D not resolved. Germline CDR1 and CDR2: MNHEY and SMNVEV (reference sequence). The CDR3 length is 16 residues. The V end was cut by 0 bases, the J end by 2 bases, with 10 bases between. The DNA of the CDR3 is TGTGCCAGCAGTTTATCGATTCCCCGCAACACCGGGGAGCTGTTTTTT. Translation: CASSLSIPRNTGELFF.

V usage is TRBV6-1 and J usage is TRBJ2-3, with D unclear. V was cut by 1 base and J by 2 bases, with 13 bases left in between. The CDR3 covers 16 residues. The germline gives CDR1 MNHNS, CDR2 SASEGT. In nucleotides, the CDR3 is TGTGCCAGCAGTGAAGGGGCCAGGAGAACCACAGATACGCAGTATTTT. It specifies CASSEGARRTTDTQYF.

The gene calls are TRBV10-3 and TRBJ2-2; unclear D gene. Trimming took 2 bases from V and 0 from J, leaving 10 bases between them. The germline CDR1 and CDR2 sequences are ENHRY and SYGVKD. There are 16 residues in the CDR3. The CDR3: CAISEPSLANTGELFF. The CDR3 DNA sequence: TGTGCCATCAGTGAGCCGAGTCTAGCGAACACCGGGGAGCTGTTTTTT.

The gene calls are TRBV11-2 and TRBJ2-2, with D hard to call. The V end was cut by 7 bases, the J end by 0 bases, with 12 bases between. Germline values: CDR1 SGHAT, CDR2 FQNNGV. The CDR3 sequence is 15 residues long. The CDR3 DNA reads as TGTGCCAGCATTCTATCTTCAGCGAACACCGGGGAGCTGTTTTTT. This translates into CASILSSANTGELFF.

The chain joins TRBV19 to TRBJ1-2; D is unclear. CDR3 length: 13 residues. Per germline, CDR1 LNHDA and CDR2 SQIVND (reference sequence). Between the trimmed V and J ends, which lost 3 bases and 5 bases, there was a span of 10 bases. The CDR3 sequence: CASSIDLGYGYTF. DNA of the CDR3: TGTGCCAGTAGTATCGACCTCGGGTATGGCTACACCTTC.

CDR3 sequence (DNA): TGCAGCGTTGCGAAGGCTAGCGGAGTCTACGAGCAGTACTTC. Its protein is CSVAKASGVYEQYF. The chain carries TRBV29-1 and TRBJ2-5; 7 nucleotides align to TRBD2. The J call may be faulty, since TRBJ2-7 better matches the DNA end. This CDR3 is built from 14 residues. Germline assignment: CDR1 SQVTM and CDR2 ANQGSEA.

The chain has TRBV7-3 and TRBJ2-5; 10 bases are shared with TRBD2. Trimming cost V 5 bases and J 5 bases; bases outside gene matches: 8. CDR1 and CDR2 from the germline V gene are SGHTA and FQGTGA. The CDR3 is 15 amino acids. CDR3 sequence reads: CASSPRAGGPETQYF. The CDR3 nucleotides are TGTGCCAGCAGCCCGCGAGCGGGAGGGCCTGAGACCCAGTACTTC.

The chain combines TRBV7-6 with TRBJ2-2; D unclear. The CDR3 runs 14 residues. The ends were cut back, 10 bases at V and 1 base at J, with 13 bases in the middle. The germline V gene encodes CDR1 SGHVS and CDR2 FNYEAQ. The CDR3 DNA sequence: TGTGCCACCGCTCGCGTAGGGAACACCGGGGAGCTGTTTTTT. Translation: CATARVGNTGELFF.

J is TRBJ2-5 and V is TRBV2; 10 bases line up with TRBD2. V dropped 4 bases and J dropped 5; count of bases not matched to a gene: 7. Germline-derived CDR1 and CDR2 are SNHLY and FYNNEI. This CDR3 has 15 residues. The CDR3, as DNA: TGTGCCAGCAGTGTCGCTAGCGGGAGTGGTGAGACCCAGTACTTC. This translates into CASSVASGSGETQYF.

The chain has TRBV6-6 and TRBJ2-1, with D tentatively TRBD1 (5 bases). The CDR3 has 11 amino acids. V was shortened by 5 bases and J by 12 bases, with 11 bases between the two germline ends. Germline V lookup: CDR1 MNHNY, CDR2 SVGAGI (reference sequence). This CDR3 reads CASSIREMQFF. The CDR3 bases are TGTGCCAGCAGTATCAGGGAAATGCAGTTCTTC.

The rearrangement uses TRBV15 and TRBJ1-2; D unclear. Trimming removed 0 bases from V and 3 bases from J, with 5 bases in between. This CDR3 is built from 13 residues. Per germline, CDR1 LNHNV and CDR2 YYDKDF (reference sequence). The CDR3 protein is CATSRDGDYGYTF. The CDR3, as DNA: TGTGCCACCAGCAGAGACGGAGACTATGGCTACACCTTC.

The chain is built from TRBV11-2 and TRBJ1-1; maybe TRBD1 (5 bases). Per the germline V gene, CDR1 is SGHAT and CDR2 is FQNNGV. V gave up 0 bases and J gave up 4 bases, with 18 bases separating them. The CDR3 consists of 17 residues. As DNA, the CDR3 is TGTGCCAGCAGCTTAGACCTACCTAGCAGGGTGAGCACTGAAGCTTTCTTT. The encoded protein is CASSLDLPSRVSTEAFF.

The V call is TRBV28, the J call TRBJ2-7; TRBD2 matches at 9 bases. This CDR3 spans 17 amino acids. From germline, CDR1 is MDHEN and CDR2 SYDVKM. Unmatched junction bases numbered 15, after V lost 6 bases and J lost 3 bases. CDR3 DNA: TGTGCCAGCAGCCTCCTGACGCGTGCGGGAGGGAACTACGAGCAGTACTTC. Its protein product is CASSLLTRAGGNYEQYF.

The chain combines TRBV11-2 with TRBJ2-7; a possible D gene is TRBD1 (5 bases). Germline values: CDR1 SGHAT, CDR2 FQNNGV. CDR3 length: 15 amino acids. Trimming left V 5 bases short and J 2 bases short, with 16 bases between. CDR3 sequence (DNA): TGTGCCAGCAGCCACACGACAGCTCCAACCTACGAGCAGTACTTC. Protein product: CASSHTTAPTYEQYF.

V and J are TRBV19 and TRBJ1-5; D is uncertain. CDR3 length equals 15 residues. Germline CDR1 reads LNHDA; CDR2 reads SQIVND (reference sequence). V shed 1 base and J shed 6 bases, with 13 bases lying between them. The DNA of the CDR3 is TGTGCCAGTAGTATAGCAGAGGGTCTTCCTCAGCCCCAGCATTTT. Translation gives CASSIAEGLPQPQHF. The full variable domain, rest sourced from reference TRBV19 and TRBJ1-5, is DGGITQSPKYLFRKEGQNVTLSCEQNLNHDAMYWYRQDPGQGLRLIYYSQIVNDFQKGDIAEGYSVSREKKESFPLTVTSAQKNPTAFYLCASSIAEGLPQPQHFGDGTRLSIL.

The rearrangement uses TRBV6-1 and TRBJ2-5, with TRBD2 matching over 7 bases. The CDR3 has 14 amino acids. Looked up from germline, CDR1 is MNHNS and CDR2 is SASEGT. The trim removed 4 bases at V and 1 base at J, leaving 3 bases unmatched. The CDR3 is CASSVSGTQETQYF. The DNA for the CDR3 is TGTGCCAGCAGTGTAAGCGGGACCCAAGAGACCCAGTACTTC.

This chain joins TRBV18 and TRBJ2-7; D is unresolved. CDR3 length: 13 amino acids. In germline, CDR1 is KGHSH, CDR2 LQKENI. The V gene lost 3 bases and the J gene lost 3 bases, with 9 bases spanning the gap. This chain's CDR3 is CASSPYGFYEQYF. DNA of the CDR3: TGTGCCAGCTCACCCTATGGGTTCTACGAGCAGTACTTC.

This chain joins TRBV5-1 and TRBJ2-3; 10 nucleotides align to TRBD1. CDR1 is SGHRS and CDR2 is YFSETQ in the germline V gene. V lost 3 bases to trimming and J lost 5 bases; unmatched junction nucleotides: 3. CDR3 size: 14 residues. CDR3: CASSSGQGEDTQYF. CDR3 in DNA: TGCGCCAGCAGCTCCGGACAGGGGGAAGATACGCAGTATTTT.

The chain links TRBV6-5 to TRBJ2-1; 7 bases are a match to TRBD2. Germline trimming cut 4 bases from V and 9 bases from J; bases unmatched to any gene: 12. The CDR3 contains 15 residues. Germline V gives CDR1 MNHEY, CDR2 SVGAGI. The CDR3 protein is CASSSGTTPLGEQFF. CDR3 nucleotide sequence: TGTGCCAGCAGTTCCGGGACTACCCCTTTGGGTGAGCAGTTCTTC.

This chain joins TRBV5-1 and TRBJ2-1; 9 bases align to TRBD2. V lost 7 bases to trimming and J lost 8 bases; unmatched junction nucleotides: 10. Germline CDR1 SGHRS, CDR2 YFSETQ. The CDR3 is 14 residues long. The CDR3 DNA reads as TGCGCCAGCCGACGGGCGGGAGGGCTCGATGAGCAGTTCTTC. It translates to CASRRAGGLDEQFF.

This clone appeared once. The V and J genes are TRBV30 and TRBJ2-5; TRBD1 agrees at 7 bases. The CDR3 consists of 14 residues. Germline CDR1 is GTSNPN and CDR2 is SVGIG (reference sequence). J lost 1 base, V lost 1 base, and 3 bases had no gene match. CDR3 loop: CAWSGDSLQETQYF. The CDR3, as DNA: TGTGCCTGGAGTGGGGACAGTCTCCAAGAGACCCAGTACTTC.

The chain carries TRBV5-1 and TRBJ2-7; TRBD2 matches at 9 bases. This CDR3 region has 16 residues. Germline V gene lookup returns CDR1 SGHRS and CDR2 YFSETQ. The V and J ends lost 9 bases and 7 bases, in that order; junction bases with no gene match: 20. CDR3 in amino acids: CATRLRSAGGLGEQYF. Written as DNA, the CDR3 is TGCGCCACCCGACTCAGGTCGGCGGGAGGGCTAGGGGAGCAGTACTTC. Full variable domain (rest looked up from reference TRBV5-1 and TRBJ2-7): KAGVTQTPRYLIKTRGQQVTLSCSPISGHRSVSWYQQTPGQGLQFLFEYFSETQRNKGNFPGRFSGRQFSNSRSEMNVSTLELGDSALYLCATRLRSAGGLGEQYFGPGTRLTVT.

This clone showed up just once. The J gene is TRBJ2-2, the V gene TRBV11-3, with D maybe TRBD2 (6 bases). Trimming left V 5 bases short and J 4 bases short, with 11 bases between. Germline CDR1 reads SGHNT; CDR2 reads YENEEA. The length of the CDR3 is 14 residues. CDR3 loop: CASSIGLTTGELFF. The CDR3, as DNA: TGTGCCAGCAGCATCGGACTAACCACCGGGGAGCTGTTTTTT.

The chain combines TRBV7-8 with TRBJ1-5; D remains ambiguous. From germline, CDR1 is SGHVS and CDR2 FQNEAQ. Trimming took 1 base from V and 4 from J, leaving 8 bases between them. The CDR3 is made up of 14 amino acids. For the CDR3, the DNA is TGTGCCAGCAGCTTAGTCGGCAGGAATCAGCCCCAGCATTTT. It specifies CASSLVGRNQPQHF.